The rows below give T cell receptor beta chains drawn from one sample of a study of Graves' ophthalmopathy and Graves' hyperthyroidism. TCRdb re-analysed the multiplex PCR reads in MiXCR, keeping a single row per CDR3 protein. The sample has roughly 600,000 distinct CDR3 sequences, about two fifths seen once; the top ten hold approximately 4.1%. The specimen was peripheral blood or thyroid tissue (not recorded which). These receptors were collected from an adult man with Graves' hyperthyroidism. The CDR3 runs from the conserved cysteine through the conserved F or W. A D gene is named only where the DNA matches it firmly. Clone size is stated in some rows and not others, as once, few, many or a class when expanded.

V gene	CDR3 length	clone size	J gene	D gene	CDR3 DNA	CDR3 protein
TRBV25-1	14	many	TRBJ1-3	NA	TGTGCCAGCAGTGAGGGGGGGGGAGGAAACACCATATATTTT	CASSEGGGGNTIYF
TRBV19	14	many	TRBJ1-2	TRBD1	TGTGCCAGCACTGGGACAGGGACTAACTATGGCTACACCTTC	CASTGTGTNYGYTF
TRBV10-3	15	NA	TRBJ1-1	NA	TGTGCCATCAGTGGGGCGAGGGGCCCTAACACTGAAGCTTTCTTT	CAISGARGPNTEAFF
TRBV19	14	NA	TRBJ2-2	TRBD1	TGTGCCAGTAGAACAGGGGGCTACACCGGGGAGCTGCTTTTT	CASRTGGYTGELLF
TRBV20-1	15	once	TRBJ2-5	NA	TGCAGTGCTAGAAGAGGACTCCCCTTGGGAGAGACCCAGTACTTC	CSARRGLPLGETQYF
TRBV19	17	NA	TRBJ2-1	TRBD2	TGTGCCAGTAGTTCCAGGACTAGCGGGCCGGCGGGGGCCCAGCAGTTCTTC	CASSSRTSGPAGAQQFF
TRBV5-8	16	NA	TRBJ2-5	TRBD1	TGTGCCAGCAGCCACCGGGACAGGGTTGGAGGGGAGACCCAGTACTTC	CASSHRDRVGGETQYF
TRBV24-1	13	many	TRBJ1-1	NA	TGTGCCACTAGTGCGGCAGGGAATAAGGGAGCTTTCTTT	CATSAAGNKGAFF
TRBV7-9	15	NA	TRBJ2-1	TRBD2	TGTGCCAGCAGCTTACCTAGCGGGGGCTTAAATGAGCAGTTCTTC	CASSLPSGGLNEQFF
TRBV9	19	many	TRBJ2-6	TRBD1	TGTGCCAGCAGCCCCCGCTCCGGGACAGGGGTGGATGGGGCCAACGTCCTGACTTTC	CASSPRSGTGVDGANVLTF
TRBV10-2	13	NA	TRBJ2-2	NA	TGCGCCAGCAGTGAGCTCGAGGAAGGGGAGCTGTTTTTT	CASSELEEGELFF
TRBV7-3	12	NA	TRBJ2-2	NA	TGTGCCAGCAGCCCATCACGTGGGGAGCTGTTTTTT	CASSPSRGELFF
TRBV29-1	12	many	TRBJ1-2	NA	TGCAGCGTTGCGGGGGGATCAAATGGCTACACCTTC	CSVAGGSNGYTF
TRBV25-1	14	NA	TRBJ1-3	NA	TGTGCCAGCAGTTTAGCAGGGCATGGAAACACCATATATTTT	CASSLAGHGNTIYF
TRBV7-2	14	few	TRBJ2-5	NA	TGTGCCAGCAGCTCACAGGGCGTCACAGATACGCAGTACTTC	CASSSQGVTDTQYF
TRBV9	16	few	TRBJ2-1	NA	TGTGCCAGCAGCGTAGGTTCCGGGGGCTCCTACAATGAGCAGTTCTTC	CASSVGSGGSYNEQFF
TRBV14	14	NA	TRBJ1-2	NA	TGTGCCAGCAGCCAGGGGGGCGGGCACTATGGCTACACCTTC	CASSQGGGHYGYTF
TRBV6-5	13	many	TRBJ1-1	NA	TGTGCCAGCAGCGGACCCCTGAACACTGAAGCTTTCTTT	CASSGPLNTEAFF
TRBV6-5	19	NA	TRBJ1-1	TRBD1	TGTGCCAGCAGTCCGAGCGGGGACAGGGGTCATACTATGAACACTGAAGCTTTCTTT	CASSPSGDRGHTMNTEAFF
TRBV12-3/TRBV12-4	15	many	TRBJ1-1	TRBD1	TGTGCCAGCAGGCCTGACAGGGGAGGGAACACTGAAGCTTTCTTT	CASRPDRGGNTEAFF
TRBV15	15	NA	TRBJ2-6	NA	TGTGCCACCAGCAGAGCGGAGGTTGGGGCCAACGTCCTGACTTTC	CATSRAEVGANVLTF
TRBV5-8	13	many	TRBJ2-7	TRBD1	TGTGCCAGCAGCGTGACAGGGTCCAAGGAGCAGTACTTC	CASSVTGSKEQYF
TRBV7-6	16	NA	TRBJ2-1	TRBD2	TGTGCCAGCAGCTTAACCGGGACTAGCGGGGCGAGTGAGCAGTTCTTC	CASSLTGTSGASEQFF
TRBV10-1	16	NA	TRBJ2-5	NA	TGCGCCAGCAGTGAATACTCTCCTACCATTCAAGAGACCCAGTACTTC	CASSEYSPTIQETQYF
TRBV2	14	NA	TRBJ2-5	NA	TGTGCCAGCAGTGCCCGAGGGGGGAGTCAGCCCCAGTACTTC	CASSARGGSQPQYF
TRBV7-8	12	few	TRBJ1-4	NA	TGTGCCAGCGGGCGGATGGGTGAAAAACTGTTTTTT	CASGRMGEKLFF
TRBV2	12	NA	TRBJ2-2	NA	TGTGCCAGCGGAAGAGATACAGGGGAGCTGTTTTTT	CASGRDTGELFF
TRBV24-1	12	NA	TRBJ2-6	NA	TGTGCCACCAGTGATGGGGGGAACGTCCTGACTTTC	CATSDGGNVLTF
TRBV29-1	16	NA	TRBJ2-5	NA	TGCAGCGTTGAGGGACTCCCGATTGAGTACCAAGAGACCCAGTACTTC	CSVEGLPIEYQETQYF
TRBV7-3	14	few	TRBJ2-2	TRBD2	TGTGCCAGCAGCTCCGGGACTAAGCACGGGGAGCTGTTTTTT	CASSSGTKHGELFF
TRBV20-1	15	many	TRBJ1-1	NA	TGCAGTGCTAGAGATCCGGGTTTTGTTAGCACTGAAGCTTTCTTT	CSARDPGFVSTEAFF
TRBV29-1	12	NA	TRBJ2-3	NA	TGCAGCGCCTCATTACGCACAGATACGCAGTATTTT	CSASLRTDTQYF
TRBV20-1	16	NA	TRBJ2-2	TRBD2	TGCAGTGCTACAAGAGCGGGGGTAGGGAACACCGGGGAGCTGTTTTTT	CSATRAGVGNTGELFF
TRBV10-3	16	NA	TRBJ1-1	NA	TGTGCCAGCCGAGGGACTAGCGGGGGAATGAACACTGAAGCTTTCTTT	CASRGTSGGMNTEAFF
TRBV7-9	16	many	TRBJ1-1	NA	TGTGCCAGCAGCTTAGCACCGGGACAACGAAACACTGAAGCTTTCTTT	CASSLAPGQRNTEAFF
TRBV28	14	NA	TRBJ1-1	NA	TGTGCCAGCAGTTTTCGGGCGGGAGTCACTGAAGCTTTCTTT	CASSFRAGVTEAFF
TRBV12-3/TRBV12-4	15	NA	TRBJ1-6	TRBD1	TGTGCCAGCAGTCCGCTGGACAGGGACAATTCACCCCTCCACTTT	CASSPLDRDNSPLHF
TRBV15	13	many	TRBJ1-2	NA	TGTGCCACCAGCAGGGACATTAACTATGGCTACACCTTC	CATSRDINYGYTF
TRBV11-2	13	many	TRBJ1-2	NA	TGTGCCAGCAGCCAGACGGGCTCTTATGGCTACACCTTC	CASSQTGSYGYTF
TRBV30	14	NA	TRBJ1-3	TRBD1	TGTGCCTGGCGACAGGGGGTTAGTGGAAACACCATATATTTT	CAWRQGVSGNTIYF
TRBV6-5	15	many	TRBJ1-5	NA	TGTGCCAGCAGCCCCACAGGACCGACGAATCAGCCCCAGCATTTT	CASSPTGPTNQPQHF
TRBV2	12	NA	TRBJ2-7	NA	TGTGCCAGCGACCGGTCAGACTACGAGCAGTACTTC	CASDRSDYEQYF
TRBV7-8	14	many	TRBJ2-7	TRBD1	TGTGCCAGCAGCCAGGGACAGCCAGCCTACGAGCAGTACTTC	CASSQGQPAYEQYF
TRBV12-3/TRBV12-4	15	NA	TRBJ1-2	NA	TGTGCCAGCAGTTTACTAGCGGGGTCAGGGGATGGCTACACCTTC	CASSLLAGSGDGYTF
TRBV2	14	once	TRBJ2-2	NA	TGTGCCAGCAGTGTTAGGAGGGGAGTCGATGAGCTGTTTTTT	CASSVRRGVDELFF